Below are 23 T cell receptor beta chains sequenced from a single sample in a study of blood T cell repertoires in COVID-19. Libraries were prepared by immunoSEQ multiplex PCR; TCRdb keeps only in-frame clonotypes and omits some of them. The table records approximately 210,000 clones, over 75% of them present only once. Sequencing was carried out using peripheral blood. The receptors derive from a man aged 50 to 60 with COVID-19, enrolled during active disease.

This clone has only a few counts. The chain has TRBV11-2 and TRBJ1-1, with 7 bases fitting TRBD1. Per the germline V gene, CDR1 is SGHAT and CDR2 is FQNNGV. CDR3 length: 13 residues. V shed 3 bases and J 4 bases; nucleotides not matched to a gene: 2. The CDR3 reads CASSLAGGTEAFF. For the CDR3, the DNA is TGTGCCAGCAGCTTGGCAGGGGGCACTGAAGCTTTCTTT.

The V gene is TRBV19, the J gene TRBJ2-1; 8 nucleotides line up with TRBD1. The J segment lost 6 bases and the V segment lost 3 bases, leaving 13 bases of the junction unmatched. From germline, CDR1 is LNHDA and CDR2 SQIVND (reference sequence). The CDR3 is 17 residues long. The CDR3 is CASSIRNTGGLSNEQFF. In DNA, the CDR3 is TGTGCCAGTAGTATTAGGAACACAGGGGGTCTCAGCAATGAGCAGTTCTTC.

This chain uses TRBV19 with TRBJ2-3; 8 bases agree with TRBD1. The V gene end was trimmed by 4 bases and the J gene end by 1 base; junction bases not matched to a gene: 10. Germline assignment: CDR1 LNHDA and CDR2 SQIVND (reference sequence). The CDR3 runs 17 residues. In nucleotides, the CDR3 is TGTGCCAGTAGTACAACCTTCGGACAGGGTGGCACAGATACGCAGTATTTT. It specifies CASSTTFGQGGTDTQYF. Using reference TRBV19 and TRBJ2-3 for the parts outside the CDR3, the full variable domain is DGGITQSPKYLFRKEGQNVTLSCEQNLNHDAMYWYRQDPGQGLRLIYYSQIVNDFQKGDIAEGYSVSREKKESFPLTVTSAQKNPTAFYLCASSTTFGQGGTDTQYFGPGTRLTVL.

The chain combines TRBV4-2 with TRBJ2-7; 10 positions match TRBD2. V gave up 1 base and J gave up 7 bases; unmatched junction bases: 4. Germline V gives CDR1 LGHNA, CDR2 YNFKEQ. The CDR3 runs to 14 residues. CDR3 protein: CASSQGLAGLEQYF. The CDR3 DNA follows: TGTGCCAGCAGCCAAGGACTAGCGGGTCTTGAGCAGTACTTC.

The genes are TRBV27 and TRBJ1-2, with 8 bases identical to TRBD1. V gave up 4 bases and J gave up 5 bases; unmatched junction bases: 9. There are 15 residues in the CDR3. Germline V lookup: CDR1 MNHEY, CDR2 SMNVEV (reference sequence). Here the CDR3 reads CASSYTTGATYGYTF. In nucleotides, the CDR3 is TGTGCCAGCAGTTATACGACAGGGGCAACGTATGGCTACACCTTC.

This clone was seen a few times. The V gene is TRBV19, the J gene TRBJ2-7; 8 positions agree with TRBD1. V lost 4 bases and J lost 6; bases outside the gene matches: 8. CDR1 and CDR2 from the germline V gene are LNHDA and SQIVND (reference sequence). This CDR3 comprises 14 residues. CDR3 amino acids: CASSSNRDRSEQYF. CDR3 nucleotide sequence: TGTGCCAGTAGTAGTAACCGGGACAGGTCCGAGCAGTACTTC.

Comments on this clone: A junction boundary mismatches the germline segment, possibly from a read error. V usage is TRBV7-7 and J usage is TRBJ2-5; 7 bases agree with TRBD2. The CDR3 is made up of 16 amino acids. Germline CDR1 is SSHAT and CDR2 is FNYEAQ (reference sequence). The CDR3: CASSLYSGTGQETQYF. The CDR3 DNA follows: TGTGCTAGCAGCCTTTACAGCGGGACCGGCCAAGAGACCCAGTACTTC.

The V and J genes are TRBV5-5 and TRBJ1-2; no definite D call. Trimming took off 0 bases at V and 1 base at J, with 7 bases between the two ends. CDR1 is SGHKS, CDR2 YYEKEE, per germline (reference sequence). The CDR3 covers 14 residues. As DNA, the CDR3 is TGTGCCAGCAGCTTGGAAGCGAGTAACTATGGCTACACCTTC. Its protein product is CASSLEASNYGYTF.

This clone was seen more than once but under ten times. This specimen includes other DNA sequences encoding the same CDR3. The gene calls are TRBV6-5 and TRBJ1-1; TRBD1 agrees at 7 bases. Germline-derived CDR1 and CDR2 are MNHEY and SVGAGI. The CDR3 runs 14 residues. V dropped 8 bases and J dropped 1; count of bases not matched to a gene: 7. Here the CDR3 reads CASSPRTGNTEAFF. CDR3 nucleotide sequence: TGTGCCAGCTCACCCCGGACAGGGAACACTGAAGCTTTCTTT.

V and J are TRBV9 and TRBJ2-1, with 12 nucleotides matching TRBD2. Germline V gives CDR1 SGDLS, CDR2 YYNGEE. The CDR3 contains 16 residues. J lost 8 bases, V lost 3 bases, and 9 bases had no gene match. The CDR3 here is CASSGLAGVLDHEQFF. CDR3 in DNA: TGTGCCAGCAGCGGACTAGCGGGAGTTCTGGATCATGAGCAGTTCTTC.

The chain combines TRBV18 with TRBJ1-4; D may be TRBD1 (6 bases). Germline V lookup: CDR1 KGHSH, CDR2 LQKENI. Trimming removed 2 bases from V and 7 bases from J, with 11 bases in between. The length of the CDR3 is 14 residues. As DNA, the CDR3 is TGTGCCAGCTCACCAGGTCAGGGGAGTGAAAAACTGTTTTTT. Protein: CASSPGQGSEKLFF.

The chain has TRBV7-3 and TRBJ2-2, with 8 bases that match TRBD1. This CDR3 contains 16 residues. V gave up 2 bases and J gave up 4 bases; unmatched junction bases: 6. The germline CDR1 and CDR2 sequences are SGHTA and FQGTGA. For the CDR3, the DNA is TGTGCCAGCAGCTTACTTAAGACAGGGGTCACCGGGGAGCTGTTTTTT. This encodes CASSLLKTGVTGELFF.

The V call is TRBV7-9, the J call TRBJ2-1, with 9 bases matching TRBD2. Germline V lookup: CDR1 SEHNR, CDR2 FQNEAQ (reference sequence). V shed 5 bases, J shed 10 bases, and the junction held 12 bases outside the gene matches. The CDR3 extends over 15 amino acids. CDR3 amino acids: CASSLRLADTSEQFF. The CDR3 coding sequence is TGTGCCAGCAGCCTCCGACTAGCGGACACTTCCGAGCAGTTCTTC.

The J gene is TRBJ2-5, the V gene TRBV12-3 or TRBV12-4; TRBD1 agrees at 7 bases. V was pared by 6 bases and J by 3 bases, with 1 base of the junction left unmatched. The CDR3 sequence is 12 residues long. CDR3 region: CASRTGEETQYF. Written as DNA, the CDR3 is TGTGCCAGCAGAACAGGGGAAGAGACCCAGTACTTC.

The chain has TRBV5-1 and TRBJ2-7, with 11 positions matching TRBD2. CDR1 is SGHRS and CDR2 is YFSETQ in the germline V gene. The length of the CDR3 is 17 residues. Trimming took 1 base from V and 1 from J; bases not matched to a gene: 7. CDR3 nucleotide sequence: TGCGCCAGCAGCTTGTCGATAGCGGGAGGGCCGTCCTACGAGCAGTACTTC. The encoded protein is CASSLSIAGGPSYEQYF.

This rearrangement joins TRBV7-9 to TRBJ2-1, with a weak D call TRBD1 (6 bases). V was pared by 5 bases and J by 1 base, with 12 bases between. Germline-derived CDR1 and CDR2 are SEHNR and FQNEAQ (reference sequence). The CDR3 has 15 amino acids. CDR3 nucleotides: TGTGCCAGCAGCCTGCAACAGGGTTCCTACAATGAGCAGTTCTTC. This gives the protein CASSLQQGSYNEQFF.

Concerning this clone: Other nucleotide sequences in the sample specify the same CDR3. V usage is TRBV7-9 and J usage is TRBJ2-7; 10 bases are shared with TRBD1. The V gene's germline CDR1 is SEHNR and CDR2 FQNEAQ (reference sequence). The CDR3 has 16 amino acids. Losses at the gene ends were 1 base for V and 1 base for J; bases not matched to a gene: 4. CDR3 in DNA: TGTGCCAGCAGCTTAGTAGGGGGACAGGGGTCCTACGAGCAGTACTTC. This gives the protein CASSLVGGQGSYEQYF.

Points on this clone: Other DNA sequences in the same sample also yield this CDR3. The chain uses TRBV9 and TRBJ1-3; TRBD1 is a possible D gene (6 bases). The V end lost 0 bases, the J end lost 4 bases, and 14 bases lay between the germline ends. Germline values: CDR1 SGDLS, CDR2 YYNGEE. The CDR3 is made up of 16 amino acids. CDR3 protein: CASSVDPTGGGNTIYF. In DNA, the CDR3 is TGTGCCAGCAGCGTAGATCCGACAGGAGGCGGAAACACCATATATTTT. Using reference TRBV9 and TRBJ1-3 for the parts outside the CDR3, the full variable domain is DSGVTQTPKHLITATGQRVTLRCSPRSGDLSVYWYQQSLDQGLQFLIQYYNGEERAKGNILERFSAQQFPDLHSELNLSSLELGDSALYFCASSVDPTGGGNTIYFGEGSWLTVV.

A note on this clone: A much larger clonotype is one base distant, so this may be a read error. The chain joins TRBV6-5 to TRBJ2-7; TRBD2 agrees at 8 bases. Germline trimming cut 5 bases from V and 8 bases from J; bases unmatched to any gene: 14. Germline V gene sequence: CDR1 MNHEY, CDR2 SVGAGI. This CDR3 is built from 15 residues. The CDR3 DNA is TGTGCCAGCAGTCATTCTAGCGGGCCCTTGGACAAGCAGTACTTC. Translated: CASSHSSGPLDKQYF.

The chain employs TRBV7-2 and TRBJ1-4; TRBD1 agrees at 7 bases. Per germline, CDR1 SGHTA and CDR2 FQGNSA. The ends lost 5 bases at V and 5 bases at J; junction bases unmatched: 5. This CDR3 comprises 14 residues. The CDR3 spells CASSDRTGNEKLFF. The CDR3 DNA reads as TGTGCCAGCAGCGACCGGACAGGAAATGAAAAACTGTTTTTT. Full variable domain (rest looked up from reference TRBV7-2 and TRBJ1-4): GAGVSQSPSNKVTEKGKDVELRCDPISGHTALYWYRQSLGQGLEFLIYFQGNSAPDKSGLPSDRFSAERTGGSVSTLTIQRTQQEDSAVYLCASSDRTGNEKLFFGSGTQLSVL.

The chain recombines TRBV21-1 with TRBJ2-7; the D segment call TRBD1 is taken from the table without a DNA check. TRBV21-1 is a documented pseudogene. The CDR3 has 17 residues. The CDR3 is CASSKVHRTGGSYEQYF. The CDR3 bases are TGTGCCAGCAGCAAAGTACATCGGACAGGAGGATCCTACGAGCAGTACTTC.

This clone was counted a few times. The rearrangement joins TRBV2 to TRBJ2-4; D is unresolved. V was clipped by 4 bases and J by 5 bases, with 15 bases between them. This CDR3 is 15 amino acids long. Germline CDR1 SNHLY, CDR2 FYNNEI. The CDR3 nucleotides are TGTGCCAGCAGTGTTATGGCACTCCGGGAAAACATTCAGTACTTC. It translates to CASSVMALRENIQYF.

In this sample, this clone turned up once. Here the CDR3 reads CAESRRRGAGNTIYF. CDR3 DNA: TGTGCCGAAAGCCGCCGCAGGGGGGCAGGAAACACCATATATTTT. The chain joins TRBV6-5 to TRBJ1-3; 7 positions agree with TRBD1. Trimming removed 11 bases from V and 4 bases from J; junction bases left unmatched: 14. The length of the CDR3 is 15 residues. The germline CDR1 and CDR2 sequences are MNHEY and SVGAGI.